This T cell receptor (beta chain) was sequenced during a study of cytomegalovirus exposure and HLA in healthy donors. Study-wide results and caveats: In vitro confirmation showed a few CMV-associated chains to be CMV antigen specific. In a later analysis, first-cohort TCR clusters were found to tend to co-occur in the 100 to 150 validation repertoires. Across donors, most TCRs were seen rarely, yet some public ones were widespread. It was approximately 160 TCR beta chains that were listed as cytomegalovirus-associated.

Note on this clone: The antigen remains undetermined.

The repertoire was sequenced with immunoSEQ multiplex PCR; TCRdb's copy has only in-frame clones and lacks some. Seen here are 71,000 or so clones, 85% to 95% observed once, and the top ten hold less than 2.5%. The CDR3 covers 15 residues. The germline V gene encodes CDR1 MNHEY and CDR2 SVGAGI. V was cut by 6 bases and J by 1 base, with 13 bases left in between. Sequenced: PBMCs. The origin of this receptor is a woman aged 18-29 years in good health and CMV-seronegative. The gene calls are TRBV6-5 and TRBJ2-1; tentative D call: TRBD1 (5 bases). CDR3 bases: TGTGCCAGCAGCTCAGGGTTTCAGTCCTACAATGAGCAGTTCTTC. Residues: CASSSGFQSYNEQFF.